This TCR beta chain was recovered during a study of CD8 T cells in ankylosing spondylitis. Study conclusions and caveats: A number of the motif variants had already been described in reactive arthritis synovial fluid and blood. Reported data indicate significant enrichment of disease-linked clones within matched ankylosing spondylitis synovial fluid.

The authors made TCR beta libraries by quantitative 5'-RACE with molecular barcodes. TCRdb called the 5' RACE reads again in MiXCR, with one record for every CDR3 protein. The sample carries under 120,000 distinct CDR3 sequences, around 24% recorded once. With regard to this clonotype: The antigen is not known.

Germline trimming cut 0 bases from V and 8 bases from J; bases unmatched to any gene: 15. The V gene's germline CDR1 is SGHDT and CDR2 YYEEEE. CDR3 size: 18 residues. Sequencing was performed on synovial fluid, either unsorted or a sorted T cell fraction (not recorded which). The V gene is TRBV5-6, the J gene TRBJ1-4; 8 positions agree with TRBD1. The TCR was taken from a male donor with ankylosing spondylitis. The CDR3 here is CASSLAIRPTGDKEKLFF. The CDR3 region has the DNA TGTGCCAGCAGCTTGGCCATCCGACCGACAGGGGACAAAGAAAAACTGTTTTTT.